These T cell receptor beta chains were read from a single sample in a study of graft-versus-host responses after intestinal transplantation. TCRdb's copy holds only in-frame clones and misses some; the assay was immunoSEQ multiplex PCR. This sample has some 70,000 clones, with about nine tenths found just once. Sequencing was performed on bone marrow, taken roughly 110 weeks after intestinal transplantation. Receptor source: a human patient who received an intestinal transplant, so some T cells may come from the graft donor. Each CDR3 is given with its conserved first and last residue. D genes are given only for firm matches. Clone size is shown for a subset of rows, as once, few, many or a class of expanded clone.

j_gene,abundance,v_gene,d_gene,CDR3nt,CDR3aa
TRBJ2-7,NA,TRBV9,TRBD2,TGTGCCAGCAGCGTATCAATAGCGGGAGCACCCTACGAGCAGTACTTC,CASSVSIAGAPYEQYF
TRBJ1-4,NA,TRBV6-6,NA,TGTGCCAGCAACCCCAGGGGCGGTGAAAAACTGTTTTTT,CASNPRGGEKLFF
TRBJ2-3,NA,TRBV6-5,TRBD1,TGTGCCAGCAACGCACCGGGACAGACGGTGTGTTTT,CASNAPGQTVCF
TRBJ2-7,NA,TRBV7-2,TRBD1,TGTGCCAGCAGCGGACAGGGGGCCTACGAGCAGTACTTC,CASSGQGAYEQYF
TRBJ2-5,NA,TRBV6-1,NA,TGTGCCAGCAGGGCCGCTGGGGAGACCCAGTACTTC,CASRAAGETQYF
TRBJ2-3,NA,TRBV10-3,NA,TGTGCCATAGGAGGGCGGGGCACAGATACGCAGTATTTT,CAIGGRGTDTQYF
TRBJ1-1,NA,TRBV6-6,NA,TGTGCCAGCAGTTACTCTAGGGGGGTAAACACTGAAGCTTTCTTT,CASSYSRGVNTEAFF
TRBJ1-5,NA,TRBV27,NA,TGTGCCAGCAGTTTAATAGGGGGAGATCAGCCCCAGCATTTT,CASSLIGGDQPQHF
TRBJ2-3,NA,TRBV5-1,NA,TGCGCCAGCAGCTTGAACCGGGACTCAGATACGCAGTATTTT,CASSLNRDSDTQYF
TRBJ2-1,once,TRBV11-3,TRBD2,TGTGCCAGCAGCGCTGGGACTAGCCAGGGCAATGAGCAGTTCTTC,CASSAGTSQGNEQFF
TRBJ1-1,NA,TRBV25-1,NA,TGTGCCAGCAGTGAAAAAACCGTGAACACTGAAGCTTTCTTT,CASSEKTVNTEAFF
TRBJ1-4,NA,TRBV30,NA,TGTGCCTGGAGTGTTATGGCTGAAAAACTGTTTTTT,CAWSVMAEKLFF
TRBJ2-7,few,TRBV5-4,NA,TGTGCCAGCAGCTTGGGGGGCCGCCCCTACGAGCAGTACTTC,CASSLGGRPYEQYF
TRBJ2-7,NA,TRBV6-1,NA,TGTGCCAGCAGTCCTTTCTACGAGCAGTACTTC,CASSPFYEQYF
TRBJ2-1,NA,TRBV27,NA,TGTGCCCTGGGGGCGGGACTACCCCATGAGCAGTTCTTC,CALGAGLPHEQFF
TRBJ2-7,NA,TRBV7-3,NA,TGTGCCAGCAGCTTAGAAGGCGGGAACTCCTACGAGCAGTACTTC,CASSLEGGNSYEQYF
TRBJ2-1,NA,TRBV6-6,TRBD1,TGTGCCAGCAGTTACAAGGGACAGGGTTACAATGAGCAGTTCTTC,CASSYKGQGYNEQFF
TRBJ2-7,NA,TRBV7-9,NA,TGTGCCAGCAGCTTCTCTTACGAGCAGTACTTC,CASSFSYEQYF
TRBJ2-1,NA,TRBV27,NA,TGTGCCATAGCCATAGGAGGTACCAATGAGCAGTTCTTC,CAIAIGGTNEQFF
TRBJ1-2,once,TRBV7-2,NA,TGTGCCAGCAGCTTATCGTCAGGTGATGGCTACACCTTC,CASSLSSGDGYTF
TRBJ2-3,NA,TRBV18,NA,TGTGCCAGCTCACCACCGGGGATCACAGATACGCAGTATTTT,CASSPPGITDTQYF
TRBJ1-5,NA,TRBV30,NA,TGTGCCTGGGCTCAGGGTGGGGATCAGCCCCAGCATTTT,CAWAQGGDQPQHF
TRBJ1-2,NA,TRBV12-5,NA,TGTGCTAGTGGTTTCGGGGGGGAGGATGGCTACACCTTC,CASGFGGEDGYTF
TRBJ2-7,NA,TRBV27,NA,TGTGCCAGCAGTTTAGTTGGGGACGTACCCTACGAGCAGTACTTC,CASSLVGDVPYEQYF
TRBJ2-7,NA,TRBV7-9,NA,TGTGCCAGCAGCCTGGGCTCCTACGAGCAGTACTTC,CASSLGSYEQYF
TRBJ2-2,NA,TRBV28,TRBD2,TGTGCCAGCATGCCGGGACTAGCGGCTACCGGGGAGCTGTTTTTT,CASMPGLAATGELFF